The clone carrying this TCR beta chain was observed a few times. This sample was included in a study of blood T cell repertoires in COVID-19. The CDR3 length is 14 residues. Germline lookup yields CDR1 KGHSH and CDR2 LQKENI. Trimming took 4 bases from V and 7 from J; bases not matched to a gene: 6. Measured with immunoSEQ multiplex PCR; TCRdb has only the in-frame clones, and not every one. Among roughly 69,000 clones listed, nearly 90% were seen once. The sequencing input was peripheral blood. The TCR sequence derives from a man aged 50 to 59 with acute or convalescent COVID-19. This chain joins TRBV18 and TRBJ2-7, with 11 bases matching TRBD1. CDR3 sequence: CASSQGQGVGEQYF. The DNA for the CDR3 is TGTGCCAGCTCACAGGGACAGGGGGTCGGGGAGCAGTACTTC. Filled out from reference TRBV18 and TRBJ2-7, the complete variable domain reads NAGVMQNPRHLVRRRGQEARLRCSPMKGHSHVYWYRQLPEEGLKFMVYLQKENIIDESGMPKERFSAEFPKEGPSILRIQQVVRGDSAAYFCASSQGQGVGEQYFGPGTRLTVT.